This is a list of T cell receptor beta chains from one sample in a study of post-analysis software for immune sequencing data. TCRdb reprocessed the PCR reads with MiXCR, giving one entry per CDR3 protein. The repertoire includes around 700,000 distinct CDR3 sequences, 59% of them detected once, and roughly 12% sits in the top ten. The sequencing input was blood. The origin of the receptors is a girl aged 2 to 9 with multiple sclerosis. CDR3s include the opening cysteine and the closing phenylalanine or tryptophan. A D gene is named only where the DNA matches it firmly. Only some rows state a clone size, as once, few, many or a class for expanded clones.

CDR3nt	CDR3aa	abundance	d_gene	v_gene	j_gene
TGTGCCAGCAGCTCCCAGACAGAGAGTGAAGCTTTCTTT	CASSSQTESEAFF	once	NA	TRBV7-2	TRBJ1-1
TGCGCCAGCAGCGGGGACTCCTACAATGAGCAGTTCTTC	CASSGDSYNEQFF	NA	NA	TRBV5-1	TRBJ2-1
TGTGCCAGCAGGGCCCGGGACCGAGTAGATACGCAGTATTTT	CASRARDRVDTQYF	NA	NA	TRBV2	TRBJ2-3
TGCAGTGCCGCGAATACCGTTGGACTAGAAGATACGCAGTATTTT	CSAANTVGLEDTQYF	NA	TRBD2	TRBV20-1	TRBJ2-3
TGCGCCAGCAGCTTGCGAACAGGTCAGCACAATGAGCAGTTCTTC	CASSLRTGQHNEQFF	once	NA	TRBV5-1	TRBJ2-1
TGCGCCAGCAGCCATGGAGGACAAACAACTAATGAAAAACTGTTTTTT	CASSHGGQTTNEKLFF	NA	NA	TRBV4-1	TRBJ1-4
TGTGCCATCGCTAGGGATAATAGGGATGAGCAGTTCTTC	CAIARDNRDEQFF	NA	NA	TRBV10-3	TRBJ2-1
TGCAGCGTGGGCCCTAGCGGGAGGGCCGGTGTAAACATTCAGTACTTC	CSVGPSGRAGVNIQYF	NA	TRBD2	TRBV29-1	TRBJ2-4
TGTGCCAGCAGCTTAGGCCTTCACAGGGAGACCTACGAGCAGTACTTC	CASSLGLHRETYEQYF	few	NA	TRBV13	TRBJ2-7
TGCGCCAGCACCCCTGGGGGGAGGGGGCGAGGAAGCACAGATACGCAGTATTTT	CASTPGGRGRGSTDTQYF	few	NA	TRBV5-1	TRBJ2-3
TGTGCCAGCAGCTTAGGAGGGGACAGGGCCTACGAGCAGTACTTC	CASSLGGDRAYEQYF	NA	TRBD1	TRBV11-2	TRBJ2-7